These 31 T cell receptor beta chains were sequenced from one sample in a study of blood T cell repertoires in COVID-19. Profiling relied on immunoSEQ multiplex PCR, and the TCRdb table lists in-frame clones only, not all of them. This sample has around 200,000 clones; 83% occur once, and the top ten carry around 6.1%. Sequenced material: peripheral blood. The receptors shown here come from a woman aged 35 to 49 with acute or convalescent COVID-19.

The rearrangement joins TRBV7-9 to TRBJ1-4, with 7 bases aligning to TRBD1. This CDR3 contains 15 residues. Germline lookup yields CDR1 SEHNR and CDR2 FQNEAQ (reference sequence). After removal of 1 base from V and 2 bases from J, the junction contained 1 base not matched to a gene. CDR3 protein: CASSLETGTNEKLFF. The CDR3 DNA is TGTGCCAGCAGCTTAGAGACAGGGACTAATGAAAAACTGTTTTTT.

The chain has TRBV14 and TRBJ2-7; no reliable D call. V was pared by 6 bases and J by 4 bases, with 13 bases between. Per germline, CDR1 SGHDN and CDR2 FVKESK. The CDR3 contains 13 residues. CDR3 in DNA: TGTGCCAGCAGACCAAGAGGTTATTACGAGCAGTACTTC. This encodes CASRPRGYYEQYF.

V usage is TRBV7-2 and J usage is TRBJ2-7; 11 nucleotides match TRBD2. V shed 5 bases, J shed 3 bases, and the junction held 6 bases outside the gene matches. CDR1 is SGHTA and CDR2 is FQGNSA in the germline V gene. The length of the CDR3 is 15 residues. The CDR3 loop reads CASSTSGTSGYEQYF. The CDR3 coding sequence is TGTGCCAGCAGCACTTCCGGGACTAGCGGCTACGAGCAGTACTTC.

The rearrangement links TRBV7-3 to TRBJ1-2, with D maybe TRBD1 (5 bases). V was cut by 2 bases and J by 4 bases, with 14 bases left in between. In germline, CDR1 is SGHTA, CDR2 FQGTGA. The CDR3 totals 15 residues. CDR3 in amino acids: CASSLSQGPLYGYTF. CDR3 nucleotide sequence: TGTGCCAGCAGCTTATCCCAGGGCCCCCTCTATGGCTACACCTTC.

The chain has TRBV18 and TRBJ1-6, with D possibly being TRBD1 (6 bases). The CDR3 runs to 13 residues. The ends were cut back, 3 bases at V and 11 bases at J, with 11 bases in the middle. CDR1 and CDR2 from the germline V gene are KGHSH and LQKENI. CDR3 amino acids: CASSPGGGTPLHF. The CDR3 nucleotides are TGTGCCAGCTCACCGGGAGGGGGTACACCCCTCCACTTT.

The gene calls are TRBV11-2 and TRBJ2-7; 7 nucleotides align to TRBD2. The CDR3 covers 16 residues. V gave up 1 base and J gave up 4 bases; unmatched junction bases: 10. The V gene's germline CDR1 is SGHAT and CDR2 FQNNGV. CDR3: CASSLGASGSLYEQYF. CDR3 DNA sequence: TGTGCCAGCAGCTTAGGGGCTAGCGGCTCTTTGTACGAGCAGTACTTC.

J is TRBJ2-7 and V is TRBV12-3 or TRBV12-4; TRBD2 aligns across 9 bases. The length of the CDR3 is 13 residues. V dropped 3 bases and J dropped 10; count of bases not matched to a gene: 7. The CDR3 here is CASSLLGTSTQYF. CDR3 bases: TGTGCCAGCAGTTTGCTTGGGACTAGCACCCAGTACTTC.

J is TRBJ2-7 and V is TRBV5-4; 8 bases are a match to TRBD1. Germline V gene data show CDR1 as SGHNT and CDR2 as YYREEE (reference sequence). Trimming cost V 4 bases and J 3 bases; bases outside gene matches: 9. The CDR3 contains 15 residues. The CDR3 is CASSPDREVSYEQYF. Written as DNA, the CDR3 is TGTGCCAGCAGCCCGGACAGGGAGGTTAGCTACGAGCAGTACTTC.

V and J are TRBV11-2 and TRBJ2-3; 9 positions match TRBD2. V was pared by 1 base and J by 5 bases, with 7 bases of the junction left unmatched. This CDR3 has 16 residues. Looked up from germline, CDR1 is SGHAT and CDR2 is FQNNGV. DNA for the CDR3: TGTGCCAGCAGCTTAGGACGGCGGGGGGGCGGAGATACGCAGTATTTT. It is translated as CASSLGRRGGGDTQYF.

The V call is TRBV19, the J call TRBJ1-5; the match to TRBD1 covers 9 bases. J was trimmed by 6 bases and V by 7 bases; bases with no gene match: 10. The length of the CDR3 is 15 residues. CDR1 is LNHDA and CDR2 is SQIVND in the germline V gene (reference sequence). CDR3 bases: TGTGCCAGTACCACTACAGGGGGCATAGGTCAGCCCCAGCATTTT. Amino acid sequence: CASTTTGGIGQPQHF.

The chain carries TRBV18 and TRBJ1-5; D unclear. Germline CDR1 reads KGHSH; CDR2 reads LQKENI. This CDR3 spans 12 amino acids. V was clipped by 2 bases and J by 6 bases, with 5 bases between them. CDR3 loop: CASSPGGQPQHF. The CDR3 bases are TGTGCCAGCTCACCAGGAGGTCAGCCCCAGCATTTT. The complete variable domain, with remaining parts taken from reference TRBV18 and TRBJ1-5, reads NAGVMQNPRHLVRRRGQEARLRCSPMKGHSHVYWYRQLPEEGLKFMVYLQKENIIDESGMPKERFSAEFPKEGPSILRIQQVVRGDSAAYFCASSPGGQPQHFGDGTRLSIL.

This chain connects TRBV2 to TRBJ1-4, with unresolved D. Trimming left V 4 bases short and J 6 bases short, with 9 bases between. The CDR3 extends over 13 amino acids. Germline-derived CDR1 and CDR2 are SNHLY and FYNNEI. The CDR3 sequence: CASSGNSDEKLFF. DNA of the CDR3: TGTGCCAGCAGTGGAAACAGTGATGAAAAACTGTTTTTT.

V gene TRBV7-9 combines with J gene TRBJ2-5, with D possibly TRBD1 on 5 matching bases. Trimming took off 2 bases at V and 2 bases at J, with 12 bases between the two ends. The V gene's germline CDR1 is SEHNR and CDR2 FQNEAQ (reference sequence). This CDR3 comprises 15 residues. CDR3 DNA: TGTGCCAGCAGCTTAATGGAAGGGGATCAAGAGACCCAGTACTTC. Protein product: CASSLMEGDQETQYF. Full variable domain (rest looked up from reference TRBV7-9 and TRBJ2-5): DTGVSQNPRHKITKRGQNVTFRCDPISEHNRLYWYRQTLGQGPEFLTYFQNEAQLEKSRLLSDRFSAERPKGSFSTLEIQRTEQGDSAMYLCASSLMEGDQETQYFGPGTRLLVL.

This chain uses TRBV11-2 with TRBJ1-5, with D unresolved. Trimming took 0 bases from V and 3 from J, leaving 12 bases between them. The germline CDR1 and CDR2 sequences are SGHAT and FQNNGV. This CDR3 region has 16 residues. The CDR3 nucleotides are TGTGCCAGCAGCTTAGACGCGATCTTATTCAATCAGCCCCAGCATTTT. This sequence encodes CASSLDAILFNQPQHF.

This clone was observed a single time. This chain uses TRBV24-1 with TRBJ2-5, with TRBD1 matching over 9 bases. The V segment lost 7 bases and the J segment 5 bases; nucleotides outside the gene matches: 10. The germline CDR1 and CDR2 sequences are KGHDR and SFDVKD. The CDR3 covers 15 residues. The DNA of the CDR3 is TGTGCCACCAGCCCCCAACAGGGGGCGCAGGAGACCCAGTACTTC. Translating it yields CATSPQQGAQETQYF.

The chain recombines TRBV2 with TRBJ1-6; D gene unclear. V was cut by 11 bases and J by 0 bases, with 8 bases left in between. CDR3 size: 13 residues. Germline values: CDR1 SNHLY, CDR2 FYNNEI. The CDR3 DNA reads TGTGCCGGAGTGAGCTCCTATAATTCACCCCTCCACTTT. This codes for CAGVSSYNSPLHF.

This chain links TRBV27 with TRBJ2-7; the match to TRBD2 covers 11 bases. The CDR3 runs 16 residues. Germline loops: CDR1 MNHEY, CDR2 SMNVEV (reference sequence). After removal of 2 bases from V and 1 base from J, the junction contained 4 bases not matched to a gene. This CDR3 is CASSLVGTSGSYEQYF. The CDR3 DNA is TGTGCCAGCAGTTTAGTGGGGACTAGCGGTTCCTACGAGCAGTACTTC.

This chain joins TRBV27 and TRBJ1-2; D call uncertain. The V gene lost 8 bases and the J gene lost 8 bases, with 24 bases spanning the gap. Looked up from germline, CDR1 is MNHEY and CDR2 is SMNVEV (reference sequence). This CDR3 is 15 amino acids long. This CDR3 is CASVSYPLGSRGYTF. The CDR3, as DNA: TGTGCCAGCGTATCTTATCCCCTCGGGAGTCGGGGCTACACCTTC.

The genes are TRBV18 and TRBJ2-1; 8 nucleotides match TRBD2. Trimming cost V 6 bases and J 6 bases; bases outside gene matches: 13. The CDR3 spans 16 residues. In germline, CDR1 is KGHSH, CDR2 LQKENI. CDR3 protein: CASSPQAGAHLNEQFF. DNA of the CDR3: TGTGCCAGCTCTCCTCAAGCGGGAGCCCACCTCAATGAGCAGTTCTTC. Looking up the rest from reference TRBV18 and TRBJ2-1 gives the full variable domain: NAGVMQNPRHLVRRRGQEARLRCSPMKGHSHVYWYRQLPEEGLKFMVYLQKENIIDESGMPKERFSAEFPKEGPSILRIQQVVRGDSAAYFCASSPQAGAHLNEQFFGPGTRLTVL.

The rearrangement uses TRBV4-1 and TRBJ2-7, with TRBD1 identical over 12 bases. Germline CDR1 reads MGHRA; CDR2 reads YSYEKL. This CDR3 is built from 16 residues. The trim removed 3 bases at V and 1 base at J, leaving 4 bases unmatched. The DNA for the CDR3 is TGCGCCAGCAGCCAGAGGGGACAGGGGGCTTCCTACGAGCAGTACTTC. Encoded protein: CASSQRGQGASYEQYF.

CDR3 in DNA: TGTGCCGAGAAAACAGGGGTAATCGGCACCGGGGAGCTGTTTTTT. Its protein product is CAEKTGVIGTGELFF. The chain links TRBV30 to TRBJ2-2; TRBD1 aligns across 7 bases. Unmatched junction bases numbered 13, after V lost 8 bases and J lost 4 bases. The V gene's germline CDR1 is GTSNPN and CDR2 SVGIG (reference sequence). The CDR3 contains 15 residues.

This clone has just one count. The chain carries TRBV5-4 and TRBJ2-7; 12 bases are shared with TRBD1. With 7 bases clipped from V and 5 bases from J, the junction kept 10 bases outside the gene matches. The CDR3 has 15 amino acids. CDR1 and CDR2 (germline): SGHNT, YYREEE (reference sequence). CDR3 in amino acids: CASGTPGTGGDEQYF. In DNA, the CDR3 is TGTGCCAGCGGAACCCCCGGGACAGGGGGCGACGAGCAGTACTTC.

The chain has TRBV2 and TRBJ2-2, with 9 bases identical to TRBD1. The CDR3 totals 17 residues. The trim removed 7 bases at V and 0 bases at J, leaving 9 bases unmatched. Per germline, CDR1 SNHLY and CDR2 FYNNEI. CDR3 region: CASNRRDRATNTGELFF. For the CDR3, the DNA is TGTGCCAGCAATCGCCGGGACAGGGCAACGAACACCGGGGAGCTGTTTTTT.

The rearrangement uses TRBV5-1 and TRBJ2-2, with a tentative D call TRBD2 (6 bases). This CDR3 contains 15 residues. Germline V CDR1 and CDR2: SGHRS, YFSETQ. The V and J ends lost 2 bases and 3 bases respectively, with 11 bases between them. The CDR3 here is CASSFLPGDTGELFF. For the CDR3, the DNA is TGCGCCAGCAGCTTCCTACCGGGGGACACCGGGGAGCTGTTTTTT.

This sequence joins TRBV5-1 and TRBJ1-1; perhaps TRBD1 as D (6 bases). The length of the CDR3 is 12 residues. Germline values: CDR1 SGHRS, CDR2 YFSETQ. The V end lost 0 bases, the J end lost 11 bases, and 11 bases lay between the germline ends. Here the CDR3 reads CASSLVGRGAFF. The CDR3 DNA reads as TGCGCCAGCAGCTTGGTTGGCAGGGGTGCTTTCTTT.

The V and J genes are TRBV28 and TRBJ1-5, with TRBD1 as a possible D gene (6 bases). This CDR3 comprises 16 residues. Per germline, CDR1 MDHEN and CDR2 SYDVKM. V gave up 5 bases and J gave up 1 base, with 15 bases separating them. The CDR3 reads CASSPTRGLSNQPQHF. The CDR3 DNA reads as TGTGCCAGCAGTCCCACCAGGGGCTTGAGCAATCAGCCCCAGCATTTT.

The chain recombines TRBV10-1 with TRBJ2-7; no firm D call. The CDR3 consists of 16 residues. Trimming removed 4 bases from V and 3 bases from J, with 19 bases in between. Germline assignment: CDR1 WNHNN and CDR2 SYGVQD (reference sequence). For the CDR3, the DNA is TGCGCCAGCAGTGGAAGGTGGGCCTTCTCAAACTACGAGCAGTACTTC. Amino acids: CASSGRWAFSNYEQYF.

Here the CDR3 DNA reads TGTGCCTGGAGTAGAGCAGGTCGAAGCTACACCTTC. It is translated as CAWSRAGRSYTF. The V call is TRBV30, the J call TRBJ1-2; D is ambiguous. The germline V and J ends were trimmed by 2 bases and 9 bases, with 13 bases remaining between them. The CDR3 extends over 12 amino acids. Germline assignment: CDR1 GTSNPN and CDR2 SVGIG (reference sequence). Using reference TRBV30 and TRBJ1-2 for the parts outside the CDR3, the full variable domain is SQTIHQWPATLVQPVGSPLSLECTVEGTSNPNLYWYRQAAGRGLQLLFYSVGIGQISSEVPQNLSASRPQDRQFILSSKKLLLSDSGFYLCAWSRAGRSYTFGSGTRLTVV.

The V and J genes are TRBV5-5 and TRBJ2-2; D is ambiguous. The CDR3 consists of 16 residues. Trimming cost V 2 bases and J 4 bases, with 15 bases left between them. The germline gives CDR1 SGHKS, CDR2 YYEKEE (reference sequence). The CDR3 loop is CASSFLDPPGTGELFF. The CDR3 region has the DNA TGTGCCAGCAGCTTCCTTGATCCGCCGGGCACCGGGGAGCTGTTTTTT.

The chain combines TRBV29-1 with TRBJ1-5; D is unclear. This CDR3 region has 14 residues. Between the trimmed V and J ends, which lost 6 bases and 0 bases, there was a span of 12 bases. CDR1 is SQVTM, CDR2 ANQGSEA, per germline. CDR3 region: CSVLENNSNQPQHF. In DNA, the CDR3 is TGCAGCGTCCTGGAGAACAATAGCAATCAGCCCCAGCATTTT. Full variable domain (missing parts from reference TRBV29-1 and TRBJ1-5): SAVISQKPSRDICQRGTSLTIQCQVDSQVTMMFWYRQQPGQSLTLIATANQGSEATYESGFVIDKFPISRPNLTFSTLTVSNMSPEDSSIYLCSVLENNSNQPQHFGDGTRLSIL.

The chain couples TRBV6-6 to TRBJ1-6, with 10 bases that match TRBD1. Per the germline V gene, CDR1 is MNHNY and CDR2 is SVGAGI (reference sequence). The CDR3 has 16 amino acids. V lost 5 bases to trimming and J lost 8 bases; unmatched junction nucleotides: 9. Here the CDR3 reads CASSPRQGANYSPLHF. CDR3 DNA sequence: TGTGCCAGCAGTCCAAGACAGGGGGCGAATTATTCACCCCTCCACTTT.